The 8 T cell receptor beta chains below come from one sample, sequenced in a study of T-cell reconstitution after alpha-beta-depleted transplantation in children. Using unique molecular identifiers, the investigators prepared the TCRbeta library. Each CDR3 protein gets one entry after TCRdb re-called the PCR reads with MiXCR. The table includes 450,000 to 550,000 distinct CDR3 sequences, roughly 11% detected once. Sequenced material: PBMCs, mostly from graft donor cells, taken 180 days after TCRalphabeta/CD19-depleted stem cell transplant. Receptor source: a female patient under 10 years old who had a stem cell transplant for aplastic anemia, so the T cells may come from the graft donor.

In regard to this clonotype: One junction end does not reproduce the germline sequence, and a read error may be involved. The J gene is TRBJ2-2, the V gene TRBV6-2 or TRBV6-3, with unresolved D. This CDR3 has 12 amino acids. The germline V gene has CDR1 MNHEY and CDR2 SVGEGT. The chain's CDR3 is CASSQLPGELFF. The CDR3 coding sequence is TGTGCCAGCAGTCAGCTACCCGGCGAGCTGTTTTTT.

The chain's CDR3 is CASSPFPHEQYF. The CDR3 nucleotides are TGTGCCAGCAGTCCCTTTCCCCACGAGCAGTACTTC. This chain links TRBV28 with TRBJ2-7; D gene uncertain. In germline, CDR1 is MDHEN, CDR2 SYDVKM. Trimming pared 5 bases from V and 5 bases from J, leaving 10 bases between. This CDR3 comprises 12 residues.

This clonotype was observed at least ten times. The chain combines TRBV12-3 or TRBV12-4 with TRBJ1-1; D remains ambiguous. Trimming stripped 8 bases from V and 0 bases from J, with 10 bases between. The length of the CDR3 is 13 residues. Here the CDR3 reads CASGRILNTEAFF. The CDR3 region has the DNA TGTGCCAGCGGACGGATCCTGAACACTGAAGCTTTCTTT.

The chain recombines TRBV28 with TRBJ2-7; possible D gene TRBD2, 7 bases. V shed 8 bases and J shed 3 bases, with 17 bases lying between them. In germline, CDR1 is MDHEN, CDR2 SYDVKM. The CDR3 length is 14 residues. CDR3 in DNA: TGTGCCAGCCTAGGGGGGAGGGACAACTACGAGCAGTACGTC. This encodes CASLGGRDNYEQYV.

This clonotype occurred a few times. The CDR3 here is CASSFEGGGEKLFF. As DNA, the CDR3 is TGTGCCAGCAGTTTCGAAGGAGGAGGTGAAAAACTGTTTTTT. V usage is TRBV7-9 and J usage is TRBJ1-4; D is uncertain. The CDR3 runs to 14 residues. Trimming left V 6 bases short and J 7 bases short, with 15 bases between. Per germline, CDR1 SEHNR and CDR2 FQNEAQ (reference sequence).

This clonotype was seen many times. The rearrangement uses TRBV3-1 and TRBJ2-6; 9 bases are shared with TRBD1. The germline V gene encodes CDR1 LGHDT and CDR2 YNNKEL (reference sequence). The CDR3 extends over 17 amino acids. V gave up 5 bases and J gave up 2 bases; unmatched junction bases: 7. The CDR3 loop is CASSFLQGAAGANVLTF. The DNA of the CDR3 is TGTGCCAGCAGCTTTTTACAGGGGGCAGCTGGGGCCAACGTCCTGACTTTC. The whole variable domain, remainder taken from reference TRBV3-1 and TRBJ2-6, is DTAVSQTPKYLVTQMGNDKSIKCEQNLGHDTMYWYKQDSKKFLKIMFSYNNKELIINETVPNRFSPKSPDKAHLNLHINSLELGDSAVYFCASSFLQGAAGANVLTFGAGSRLTVL.

This clonotype occurred once. This chain connects TRBV28 to TRBJ2-2; maybe TRBD2 (6 bases). The germline V gene encodes CDR1 MDHEN and CDR2 SYDVKM. Trimming cost V 7 bases and J 4 bases, with 19 bases left between them. The CDR3 covers 16 residues. In DNA form, the CDR3 reads TGTGCCAGCAATCGTGGGGAGGCAGGGAGCACCGGGGAGCTGTTTTTT. Translating it yields CASNRGEAGSTGELFF.

This clonotype was observed a few times. The rearrangement joins TRBV12-3 or TRBV12-4 to TRBJ1-2, with 8 bases identical to TRBD1. J was trimmed by 7 bases and V by 6 bases; bases with no gene match: 7. The CDR3 is 13 residues long. The CDR3 nucleotides are TGTGCCAGCAGGGTGACAGGGGAGAGTGGCTACACCTTC. Translating it yields CASRVTGESGYTF.